This T cell receptor beta chain was documented in a study of T cell responses to AZD1222 COVID-19 vaccine. Broader study findings: Seropositivity was recorded at baseline in only 6 or 7 AZD1222 recipients. Unmutated variant regions reportedly attract nearly half of all spike-specific TCRs.

Remarks on this clone: Its matching antigen is unknown.

Assay used: immunoSEQ multiplex PCR; TCRdb lists only in-frame clones, some missing. The profile covers 150,000 to 200,000 clones, with approximately 94% appearing a single time and 2.6% taken by the ten largest. Germline V gene data show CDR1 as MNHEY and CDR2 as SMNVEV (reference sequence). V was pared by 6 bases and J by 0 bases, with 11 bases between. The CDR3 sequence is 14 residues long. The source of this sequence is an adult in good health. This chain uses TRBV27 with TRBJ1-1, with a weak D call TRBD1 (5 bases). The sequencing here drew on peripheral blood, taken on day 0 of AZD1222 vaccination. CDR3 DNA: TGTGCCAGCAGGCAGGGAAACATGAACACTGAAGCTTTCTTT. It codes for CASRQGNMNTEAFF.